This T cell receptor (beta chain) was recovered during a study of beta chain features in type 1 diabetes. Overall study: The patient and healthy donor groups were comparable for age, gender and cell yields. General study results and limits: Sampled from patients, naive, central memory and Treg TCRB repertoires appeared more similar than those sampled from healthy donors.

Note on this clone: Antigen: not known.

Expressed TCRB transcripts were sequenced, since all the RNA that had been isolated was reverse transcribed. Libraries were prepared by immunoSEQ multiplex PCR; TCRdb keeps only in-frame clonotypes and omits some of them. Among 200,000 to 300,000 clones listed, around a quarter were seen once. Only one heparinised blood draw was taken per donor, and its volume averaged around 100 mL. Via CD45RO/CCR7/CD25/CD127/CD95/CD27, cells of the CD4+ naive, central memory, regulatory and stem cell-like memory subsets were sorted. CDR3 size: 15 residues. Deletions cut 4 bases from V and 1 base from J, with 14 bases between. CDR1 LNHDA and CDR2 SQIVND come from the germline V gene (reference sequence).

Sequencing used central memory CD4+ T cells from blood. The clonotype comes from a man aged 25 to 40 in good health. The chain carries TRBV19 and TRBJ2-7; weak D call: TRBD1 (5 bases). CDR3 amino acids: CASSTLGQISYEQYF. DNA of the CDR3: TGTGCCAGTAGTACTCTGGGGCAGATATCCTACGAGCAGTACTTC.